The clone carrying this T cell receptor beta chain was seen once. The germline CDR1 and CDR2 sequences are MNHEY and SVGAGI. Trimming stripped 0 bases from V and 11 bases from J, with 19 bases between. There are 15 residues in the CDR3. The assay was immunoSEQ multiplex PCR, and TCRdb's table has in-frame clones only and misses some. The sample lists 270,000 or so clones; about 85% were seen once. Adults between roughly 18 and 89 years of age took part from 24 US areas. Exposed study participants had met a COVID-19 case within 2 weeks before entry. The sample belongs to a study of blood T cell repertoires in COVID-19. Study as a whole: Samples of COVID-19 (acute and convalescent) were obtained from the United States, Italy and Spain. T cells, B-cell-depleted T cells, or PBMCs supplied cDNA or gDNA.

The gene calls are TRBV6-5 and TRBJ1-1; D not certain. The source material was PBMCs or T cells enriched from blood (not recorded which). The receptor was derived from a woman aged 45 to 65 who had been exposed to COVID-19. The CDR3 DNA follows: TGTGCCAGCAGTTACTCGATCGGGCAGAAAGGAGGTGCTTTCTTT. It codes for CASSYSIGQKGGAFF.